This T cell receptor (beta chain) was found in a study of cytomegalovirus exposure and HLA in healthy donors. Study details: It was reported in a later analysis that the same platform had been used for the 90 to 150 validation repertoires as for the 550 to 750 first-cohort repertoires. Notes on the study in general: Investigators reported fewer than 200 TCR beta chains as tied to cytomegalovirus.

Method: immunoSEQ multiplex PCR; TCRdb's copy keeps in-frame clones and lacks some. Among over 150,000 clones listed, 75% to 90% were seen once. This clone was counted a single time. No antigen is known for it. The donors were part of the validation cohort of fewer than 150 subjects. That cohort was separate from the first cohort, which comprised 666 subjects. The source is a man younger than 30 in good health and CMV-seropositive. The sequenced sample consisted of PBMCs.

The CDR3 nucleotides read TGTGCCAGCAGTCGGACAGGTCTTAGGAGCAATGAGCAGTTCTTC. Translation gives CASSRTGLRSNEQFF. This chain uses TRBV6-5 with TRBJ2-1; 7 nucleotides align to TRBD1. Trimming cost V 5 bases and J 6 bases; bases outside gene matches: 10. Germline V gives CDR1 MNHEY, CDR2 SVGAGI. CDR3 length: 15 amino acids.